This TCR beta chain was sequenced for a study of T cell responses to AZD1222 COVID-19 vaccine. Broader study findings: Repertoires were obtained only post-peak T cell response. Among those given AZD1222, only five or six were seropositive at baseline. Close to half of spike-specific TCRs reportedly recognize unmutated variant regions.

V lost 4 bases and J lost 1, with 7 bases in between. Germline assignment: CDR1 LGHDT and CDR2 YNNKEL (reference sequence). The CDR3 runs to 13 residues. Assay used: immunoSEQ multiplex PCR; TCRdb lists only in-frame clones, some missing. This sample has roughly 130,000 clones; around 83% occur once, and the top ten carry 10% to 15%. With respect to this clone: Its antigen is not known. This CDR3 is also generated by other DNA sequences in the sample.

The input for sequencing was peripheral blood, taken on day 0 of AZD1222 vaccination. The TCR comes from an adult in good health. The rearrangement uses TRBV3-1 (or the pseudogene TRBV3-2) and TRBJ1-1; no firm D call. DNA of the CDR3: TGTGCCAGCAGCCCCTCGGAGAACACTGAAGCTTTCTTT. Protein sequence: CASSPSENTEAFF.